This T cell receptor beta chain is from a study of patients and donors after allogeneic stem cell transplantation. Only a few counts were recorded for this clonotype. The CDR3 runs to 14 residues. The germline CDR1 and CDR2 sequences are SGHRS and YFSETQ. V was clipped by 4 bases and J by 4 bases, with 11 bases between them. TCRdb fed the RT-PCR reads into MiXCR, producing one record per CDR3 protein. The sample yields some 960,000 distinct CDR3 sequences, approximately 18% seen once. Input material: blood, either unsorted or a sorted T cell fraction (not recorded which). This receptor was identified in a human donor who was either an allogeneic HSCT recipient or a stem cell or donor lymphocyte infusion donor (not recorded which). It is not recorded whose cells these are; they may come from a transplant donor. V is TRBV5-1 and J is TRBJ1-4; D gene unclear. In nucleotides, the CDR3 is TGCGCCAGCAGCGCGGGCGGTAATAATGAAAAACTGTTTTTT. As protein: CASSAGGNNEKLFF.